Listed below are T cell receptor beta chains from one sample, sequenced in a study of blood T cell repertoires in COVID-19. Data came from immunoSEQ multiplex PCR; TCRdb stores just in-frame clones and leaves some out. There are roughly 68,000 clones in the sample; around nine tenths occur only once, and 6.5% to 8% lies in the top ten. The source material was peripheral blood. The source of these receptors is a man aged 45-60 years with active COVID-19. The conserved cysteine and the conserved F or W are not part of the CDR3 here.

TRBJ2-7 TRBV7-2 ASSFSSTAYEQY
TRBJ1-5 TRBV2 ASHSQSNQPQH
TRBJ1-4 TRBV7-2 ASSPRTVPNEKLF
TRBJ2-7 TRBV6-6 ASSPNSGTSAEQY
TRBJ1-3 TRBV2 ASSWPRTGTGNTIY
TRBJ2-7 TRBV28 ASSTPQWSYEQY
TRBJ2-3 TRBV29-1 SVAPGQSTDTQY
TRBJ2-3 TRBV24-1 ATSEGTLAGRTDTQY
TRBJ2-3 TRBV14 ASSQEGLAGPGNTDTQY
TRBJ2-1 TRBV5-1 ASSLGASGTRNEQF
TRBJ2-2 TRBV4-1 ASSQTDPQGARGGELF
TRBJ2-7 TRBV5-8 ASSLAGGAYEQY
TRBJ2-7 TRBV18 ASSPRAGTGEQY
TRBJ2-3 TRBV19 ASSIVTADTQY
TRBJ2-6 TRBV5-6 ASSSIAARGSGANVLT
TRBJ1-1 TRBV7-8 ASSHGSESPEAF
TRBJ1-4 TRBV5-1 ASSSSTGTTNEKLF
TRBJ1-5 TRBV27 ASSLLGTAGNQPQH
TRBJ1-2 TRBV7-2 ASSSRQYGYT
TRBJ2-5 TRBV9 ASSVATGGETQY
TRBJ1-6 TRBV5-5 ASTQQQLQWSPLH
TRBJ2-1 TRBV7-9 ASSLEGVEREWYNEQF
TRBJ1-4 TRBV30 AWTTGNGEEKLF
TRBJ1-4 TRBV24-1 ATSDAGQGDEKLF